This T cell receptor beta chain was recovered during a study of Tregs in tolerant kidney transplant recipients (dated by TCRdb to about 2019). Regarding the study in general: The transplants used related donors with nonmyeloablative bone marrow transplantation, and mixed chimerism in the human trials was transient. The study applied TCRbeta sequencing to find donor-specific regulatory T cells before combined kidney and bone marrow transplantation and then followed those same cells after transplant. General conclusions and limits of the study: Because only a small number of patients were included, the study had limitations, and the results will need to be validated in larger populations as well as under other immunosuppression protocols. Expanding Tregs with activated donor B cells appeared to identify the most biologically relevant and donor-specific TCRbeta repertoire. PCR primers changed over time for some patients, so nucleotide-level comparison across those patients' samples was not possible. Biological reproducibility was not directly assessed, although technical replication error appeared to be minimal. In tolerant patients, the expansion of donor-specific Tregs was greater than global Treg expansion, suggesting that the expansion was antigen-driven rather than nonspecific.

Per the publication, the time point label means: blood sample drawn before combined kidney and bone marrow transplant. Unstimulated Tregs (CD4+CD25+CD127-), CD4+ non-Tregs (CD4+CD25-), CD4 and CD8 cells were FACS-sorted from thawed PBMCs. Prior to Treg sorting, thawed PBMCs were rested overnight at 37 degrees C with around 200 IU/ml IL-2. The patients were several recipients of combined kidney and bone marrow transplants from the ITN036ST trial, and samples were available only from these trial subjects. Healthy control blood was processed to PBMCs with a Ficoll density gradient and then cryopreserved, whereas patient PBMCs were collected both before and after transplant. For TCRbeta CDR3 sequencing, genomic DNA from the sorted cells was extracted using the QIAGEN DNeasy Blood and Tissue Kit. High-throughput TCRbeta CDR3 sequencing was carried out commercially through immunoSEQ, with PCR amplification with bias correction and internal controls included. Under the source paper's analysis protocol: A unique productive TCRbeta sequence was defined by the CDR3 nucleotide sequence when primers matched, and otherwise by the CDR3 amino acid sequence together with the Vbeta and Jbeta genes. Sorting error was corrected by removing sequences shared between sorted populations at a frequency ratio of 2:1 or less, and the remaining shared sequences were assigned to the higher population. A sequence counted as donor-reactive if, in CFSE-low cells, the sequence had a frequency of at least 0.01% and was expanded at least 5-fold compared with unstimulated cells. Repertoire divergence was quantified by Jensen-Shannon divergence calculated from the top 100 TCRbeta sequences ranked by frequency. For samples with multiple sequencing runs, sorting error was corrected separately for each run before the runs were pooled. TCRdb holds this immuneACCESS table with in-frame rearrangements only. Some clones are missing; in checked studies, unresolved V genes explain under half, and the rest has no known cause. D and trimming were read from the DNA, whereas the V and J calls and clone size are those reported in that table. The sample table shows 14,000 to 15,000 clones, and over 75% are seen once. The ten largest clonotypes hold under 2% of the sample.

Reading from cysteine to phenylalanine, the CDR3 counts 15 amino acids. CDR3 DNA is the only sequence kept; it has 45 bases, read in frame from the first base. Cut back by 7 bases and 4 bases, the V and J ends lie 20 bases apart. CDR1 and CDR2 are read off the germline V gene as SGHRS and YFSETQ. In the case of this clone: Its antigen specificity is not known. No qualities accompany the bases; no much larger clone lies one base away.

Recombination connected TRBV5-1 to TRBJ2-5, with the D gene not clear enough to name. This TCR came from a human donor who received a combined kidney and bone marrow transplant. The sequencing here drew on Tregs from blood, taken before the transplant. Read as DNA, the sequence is TGCGCCAGCGCCACCTATGGGCCCCTCAGAGAGACCCAGTACTTC. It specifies CASATYGPLRETQYF.